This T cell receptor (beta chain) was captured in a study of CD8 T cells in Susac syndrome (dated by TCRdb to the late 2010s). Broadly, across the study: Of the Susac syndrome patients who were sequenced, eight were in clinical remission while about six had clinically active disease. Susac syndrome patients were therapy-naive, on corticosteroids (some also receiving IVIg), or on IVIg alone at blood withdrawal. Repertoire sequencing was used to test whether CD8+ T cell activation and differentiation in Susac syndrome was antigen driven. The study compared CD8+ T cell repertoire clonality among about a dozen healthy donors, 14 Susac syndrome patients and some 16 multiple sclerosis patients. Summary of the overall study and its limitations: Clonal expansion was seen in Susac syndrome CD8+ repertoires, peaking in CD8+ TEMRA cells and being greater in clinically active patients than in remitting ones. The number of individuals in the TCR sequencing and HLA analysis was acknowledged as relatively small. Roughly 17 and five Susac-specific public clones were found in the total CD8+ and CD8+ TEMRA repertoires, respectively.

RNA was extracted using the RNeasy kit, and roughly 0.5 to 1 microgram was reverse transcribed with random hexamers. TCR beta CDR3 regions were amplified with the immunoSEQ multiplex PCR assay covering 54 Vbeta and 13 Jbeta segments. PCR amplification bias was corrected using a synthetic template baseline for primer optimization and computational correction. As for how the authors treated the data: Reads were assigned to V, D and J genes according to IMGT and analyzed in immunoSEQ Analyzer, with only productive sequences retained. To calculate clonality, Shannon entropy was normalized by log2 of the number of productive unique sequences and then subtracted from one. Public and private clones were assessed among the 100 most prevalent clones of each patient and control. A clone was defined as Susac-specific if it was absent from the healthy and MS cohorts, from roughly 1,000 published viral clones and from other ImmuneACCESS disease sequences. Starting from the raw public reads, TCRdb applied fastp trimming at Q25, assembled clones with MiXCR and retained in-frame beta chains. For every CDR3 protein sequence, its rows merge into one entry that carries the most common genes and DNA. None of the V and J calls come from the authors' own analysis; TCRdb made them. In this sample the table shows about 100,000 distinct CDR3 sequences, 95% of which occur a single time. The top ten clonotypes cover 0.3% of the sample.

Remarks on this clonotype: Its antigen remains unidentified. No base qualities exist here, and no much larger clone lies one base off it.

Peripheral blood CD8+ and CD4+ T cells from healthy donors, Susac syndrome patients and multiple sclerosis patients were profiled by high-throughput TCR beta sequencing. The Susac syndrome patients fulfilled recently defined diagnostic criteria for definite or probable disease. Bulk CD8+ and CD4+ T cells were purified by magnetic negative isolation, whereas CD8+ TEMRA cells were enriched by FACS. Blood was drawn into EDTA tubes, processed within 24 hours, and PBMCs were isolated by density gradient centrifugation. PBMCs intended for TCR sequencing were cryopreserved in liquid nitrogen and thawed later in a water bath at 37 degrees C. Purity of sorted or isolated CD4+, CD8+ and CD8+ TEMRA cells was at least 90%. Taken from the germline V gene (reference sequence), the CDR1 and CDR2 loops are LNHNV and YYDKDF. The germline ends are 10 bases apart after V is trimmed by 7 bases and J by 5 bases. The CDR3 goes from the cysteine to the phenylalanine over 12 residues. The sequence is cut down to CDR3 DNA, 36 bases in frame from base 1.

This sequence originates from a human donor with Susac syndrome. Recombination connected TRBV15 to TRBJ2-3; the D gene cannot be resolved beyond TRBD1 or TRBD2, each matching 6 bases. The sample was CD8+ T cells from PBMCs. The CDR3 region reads CATMGGEDTQYF. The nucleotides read TGTGCCACCATGGGGGGCGAAGATACGCAGTATTTT.